This T cell receptor (beta chain) was profiled in a study of blood T cell repertoires in COVID-19. At the level of the study: Samples representing acute and convalescent COVID-19 were sourced from the United States, Italy and Spain.

Original analysis: Using reference gene primer amplification, nucleated cell counts were estimated. Here immunoSEQ multiplex PCR was the method, and the copy in TCRdb shows in-frame clones only, minus some. That table supplies the V and J calls and clone size; D and trimming were determined from the DNA. The table shows some 80,000 clones, with roughly four fifths occurring only once. Trimming took off 4 bases at V and 1 base at J, with 9 bases between the two ends. The CDR3 totals 14 residues. CDR1 is MGHRA and CDR2 is YSYEKL in the germline V gene. This sequence originates from a human donor in a cohort sampled during active COVID-19. Sequencing input: peripheral blood. V is TRBV4-1 and J is TRBJ2-3, with D perhaps matching TRBD2 (7 bases). CDR3 loop: CASSLGGGTDTQYF. The CDR3 nucleotides are TGCGCCAGCAGCCTAGGGGGGGGCACAGATACGCAGTATTTT.